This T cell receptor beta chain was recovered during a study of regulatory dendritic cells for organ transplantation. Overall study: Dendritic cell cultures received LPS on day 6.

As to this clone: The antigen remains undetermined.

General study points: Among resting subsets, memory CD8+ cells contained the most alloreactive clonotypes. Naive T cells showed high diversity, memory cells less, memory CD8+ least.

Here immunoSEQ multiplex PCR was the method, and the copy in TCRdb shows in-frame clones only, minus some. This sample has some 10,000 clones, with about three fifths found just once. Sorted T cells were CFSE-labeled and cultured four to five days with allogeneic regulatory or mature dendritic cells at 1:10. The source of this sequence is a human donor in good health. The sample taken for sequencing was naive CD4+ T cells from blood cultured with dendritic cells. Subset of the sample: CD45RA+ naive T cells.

The CDR3 DNA follows: TGTGCCAGCAGCGGACAGACCCAAGAGACCCAGTACTTC. Translating gives CASSGQTQETQYF. V is TRBV2 and J is TRBJ2-5, with a possible D match to TRBD1 (6 bases). CDR1 SNHLY and CDR2 FYNNEI come from the germline V gene. The CDR3 extends over 13 amino acids. The V end was cut by 6 bases, the J end by 1 base, with 9 bases between.